This is a list of T cell receptor beta chains from one sample in a study of T cell repertoires in cytomegalovirus infection. TCRdb re-called the reads with MiXCR, one entry per CDR3 protein. The sample holds some 440,000 distinct CDR3 sequences, roughly 30% seen once. Source material: PBMCs. These TCRs come from a human donor in good health (CMV status not recorded). Some clones in this sample may be carry-over from other donors' samples. The CDR3 runs from the conserved cysteine through the conserved F or W. Each record gives: D gene, clone size, V gene, J gene, CDR3 protein, CDR3 DNA. D genes are given only for firm matches. For some rows the clone size is stated as once, few or many, or as a class when expanded; others skip it.

.	.	TRBV11-2	TRBJ2-5	CACSLVDPSVGETQYF	TGTGCCTGCAGCTTAGTTGACCCCTCGGTAGGCGAGACCCAGTACTTC
.	.	TRBV7-8	TRBJ1-5	CASSPRRQEHQPQHF	TGTGCCAGCAGCCCCCGCCGACAGGAGCATCAACCCCAGCATTTT
TRBD2	.	TRBV6-5	TRBJ2-3	CASSRETSGGTDTQYF	TGTGCCAGCAGTCGAGAGACTAGCGGGGGGACGGATACGCAGTATTTT
TRBD1	many	TRBV12-3/TRBV12-4	TRBJ2-7	CASSPDRVPYEQYF	TGTGCCAGCAGTCCGGACAGGGTACCCTACGAGCAGTACTTC
.	many	TRBV4-1	TRBJ2-7	CASSQTWISSYEQYF	TGCGCCAGCAGCCAAACATGGATCTCCTCCTACGAGCAGTACTTC
.	once	TRBV27	TRBJ2-3	CASSSSDSTDTQYF	TGTGCCAGCAGTTCATCGGACAGCACAGATACGCAGTATTTT
.	few	TRBV11-2	TRBJ1-1	CASSLDHRATEAFF	TGTGCCAGCAGCTTAGATCATCGGGCCACTGAAGCTTTCTTT
.	.	TRBV12-3/TRBV12-4	TRBJ2-5	CASSLNARQPHF	TGTGCCAGCAGTTTAAATGCCAGGCAGCCCCACTTC
.	many	TRBV11-2	TRBJ2-3	CASSLERINTQYF	TGTGCCAGCAGCTTAGAACGGATCAATACGCAGTATTTT
TRBD1	many	TRBV12-3/TRBV12-4	TRBJ1-5	CASSWATGDQPQHF	TGTGCCAGCAGTTGGGCTACAGGGGATCAGCCCCAGCATTTT
.	.	TRBV20-1	TRBJ2-3	CSARDPPSTATDTQYF	TGCAGTGCTAGAGACCCGCCCTCGACAGCCACAGATACGCAGTATTTT
.	.	TRBV10-3	TRBJ1-6	CAISGDGNSPLHF	TGTGCCATCAGTGGGGATGGTAATTCACCCCTCCACTTT
.	many	TRBV12-3/TRBV12-4	TRBJ1-2	CASTPGLHLRGYTF	TGTGCCAGCACTCCGGGACTCCATCTCCGGGGCTACACCTTC
.	.	TRBV7-9	TRBJ1-1	CASSPGDIGTEAFF	TGTGCCAGCAGCCCCGGGGACATTGGGACTGAAGCTTTCTTT
TRBD1	.	TRBV11-2	TRBJ2-1	CASSSRGQGLYEQFF	TGTGCCAGCAGCTCAAGGGGACAGGGTTTGTATGAGCAGTTCTTC
.	.	TRBV20-1	TRBJ2-5	CSGGWETQYF	TGCTCCGGGGGTTGGGAGACCCAGTACTTC
TRBD1	.	TRBV28	TRBJ1-5	CASRPTGTGLINQPQHF	TGTGCCAGCAGACCTACCGGGACAGGTCTTATCAATCAGCCCCAGCATTTT
TRBD2	few	TRBV7-8	TRBJ2-1	CASSSSLAGGNEQFF	TGTGCCAGCAGCTCTAGCTTAGCGGGGGGGAATGAGCAGTTCTTC
.	few	TRBV15	TRBJ2-7	CATSRDGRNEQYF	TGTGCCACCAGCAGAGATGGGAGGAACGAGCAGTACTTC
TRBD1	few	TRBV6-6	TRBJ1-5	CASSPSDRGQPQHF	TGTGCCAGCAGCCCATCGGACAGGGGCCAGCCCCAGCATTTT
.	many	TRBV10-2	TRBJ2-1	CASRDLYNEQFF	TGCGCCAGCAGGGATCTTTACAATGAGCAGTTCTTC
.	.	TRBV20-1	TRBJ1-2	CSARGESGFVEIYGYTF	TGCAGTGCTAGAGGGGAATCGGGGTTTGTGGAGATCTATGGCTACACCTTC
TRBD1	few	TRBV20-1	TRBJ2-1	CSARHPSIGGLYNEQFF	TGCAGTGCTAGGCACCCCTCGATAGGGGGCCTGTACAATGAGCAGTTCTTC
.	.	TRBV2	TRBJ1-5	CASTTGTGNQPQHF	TGTGCCAGTACGACCGGGACGGGGAATCAGCCCCAGCATTTT
.	.	TRBV4-1	TRBJ2-7	CASSDSGRREQYF	TGCGCCAGCAGCGATTCAGGGAGGAGGGAGCAGTACTTC
TRBD2	few	TRBV6-1	TRBJ2-3	CASRGLAGGRDTQYF	TGTGCCAGCAGGGGACTAGCGGGGGGCCGAGATACGCAGTATTTT
.	.	TRBV18	TRBJ2-3	CASSPSGGTQYF	TGTGCCAGCTCACCATCTGGGGGTACGCAGTATTTT
TRBD1	few	TRBV7-2	TRBJ2-1	CASSQGAKQFF	TGTGCCAGCAGCCAGGGGGCGAAGCAGTTCTTC